This TCR beta chain was observed in a study of CD8+CD57+ T cells in acquired aplastic anemia. Study-wide background: The sorted CD4+ and CD8+ cells yielded an average approximately 3.3 ug of DNA.

The ends were cut back, 1 base at V and 6 bases at J, with 7 bases in the middle. This CDR3 spans 13 amino acids. Germline V gene sequence: CDR1 WSHSY, CDR2 SAAADI. Patients picked for sequencing had shown CD8+CD57+ cell expansion detected by flow cytometry. For CDR3 and TCR beta VDJ profiling, genomic DNA was the template used. TCRdb called the reads again in MiXCR, with one record for every CDR3 protein. The data show 150,000 or so distinct CDR3 sequences, about 45% seen once. Material: sorted CD4+, CD8+, or CD8+CD57+ T cells (not recorded which) from PBMCs. The origin of this receptor is a human donor with aplastic anemia. The gene calls are TRBV10-2 and TRBJ1-5; D uncertain. CDR3 coding DNA: TGCGCCAGCAGTGAGTTCTTGGGTCAGCCCCAGCATTTT. Its protein product is CASSEFLGQPQHF.